The rows below give T cell receptor beta chains drawn from one sample of a study of T cell responses to AZD1222 COVID-19 vaccine. Here immunoSEQ multiplex PCR was the method, and the copy in TCRdb shows in-frame clones only, minus some. The data show 150,000 to 200,000 clones, with 90% seen just once and about 3% held by the top ten. The specimen was peripheral blood, collected on day 0 of AZD1222 vaccination. These receptors were obtained from an adult in good health. The CDR3 runs from the conserved cysteine through the conserved F or W. D genes are given only for firm matches. Size values are once, few and many counts, or a class for expanded clones, and some rows have none.

TRBD1 | . | TRBJ2-6 | TRBV5-4 | TGTGCCAGCAGGACAGGGTCAAGTACGGGGGCCAACGTCCTGACTTTC | CASRTGSSTGANVLTF
. | . | TRBJ1-2 | TRBV6-2/TRBV6-3 | TGTGCCAGCAGTTACTCGAAGGGTATCGATGGCTACACCTTC | CASSYSKGIDGYTF
TRBD1 | . | TRBJ1-2 | TRBV6-5 | TGTGCCAGCGATTTGGACAGGCTACATGGCTACACCTTC | CASDLDRLHGYTF
TRBD1 | . | TRBJ1-5 | TRBV27 | TGTGCCAGCAGTTTGACAGGGGGCAATCAGCCCCAGCATTTT | CASSLTGGNQPQHF
TRBD2 | . | TRBJ2-7 | TRBV9 | TGTGCCAGCAGCGTAGCGGATAGCGGGGACTACGAGCAGTACTTC | CASSVADSGDYEQYF
. | . | TRBJ2-7 | TRBV5-4 | TGTGCCAGCAGCTTGGCGGGTGGGGCCTCCTACGAGCAGTACTTC | CASSLAGGASYEQYF
. | once | TRBJ1-2 | TRBV5-4 | TGTGCCAGCAGCGGGGTGGACAGCCCAGACTATGGCTACACCTTC | CASSGVDSPDYGYTF
TRBD1 | . | TRBJ2-1 | TRBV19 | TGTGCCAGTAGTTTTGGGACAGGGGGTTGGAATGAGCAGTTCTTC | CASSFGTGGWNEQFF
TRBD1 | . | TRBJ2-7 | TRBV11-3 | TGTGCCAGCAGCTTAGCAGGGGGCGAATACGAGCAGTACTTC | CASSLAGGEYEQYF
. | . | TRBJ1-5 | TRBV5-5 | TGTGCCAGCAGCTTGGTTGGAAATCAGCCCCAGCATTTT | CASSLVGNQPQHF
. | . | TRBJ1-2 | TRBV7-9 | TGTGCCAGCAGCTTAGCGGGAAGGGGACCAAACTATGGCTACACCTTC | CASSLAGRGPNYGYTF